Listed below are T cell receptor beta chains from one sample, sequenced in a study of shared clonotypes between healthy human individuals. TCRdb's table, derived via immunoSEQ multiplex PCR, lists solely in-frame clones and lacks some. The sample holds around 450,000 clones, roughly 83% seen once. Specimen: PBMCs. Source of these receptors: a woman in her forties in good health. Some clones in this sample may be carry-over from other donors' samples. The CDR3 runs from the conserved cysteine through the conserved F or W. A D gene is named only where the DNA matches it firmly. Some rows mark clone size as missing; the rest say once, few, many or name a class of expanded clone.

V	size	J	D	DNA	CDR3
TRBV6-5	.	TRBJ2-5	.	TGTGCCAGCAGTCCCGGGGCACGGGGAGAGACCCAGTACTTC	CASSPGARGETQYF
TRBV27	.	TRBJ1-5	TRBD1	TGTGCCAGCAGTCGACAGGGAGGTCAGCCCCAGCATTTT	CASSRQGGQPQHF
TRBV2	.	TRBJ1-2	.	TGTGCCAGCGGGGGGACATCGGGCTATGGCTACACCTTC	CASGGTSGYGYTF
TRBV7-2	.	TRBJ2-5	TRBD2	TGTGCCAGCAGCCCCCAGACGGGAGGGACGGAGACCCAGTACTTC	CASSPQTGGTETQYF
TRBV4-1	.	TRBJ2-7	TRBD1	TGCGCCAGCAGCAACGGACAGGGCATACCCTACGAGCAGTACTTC	CASSNGQGIPYEQYF
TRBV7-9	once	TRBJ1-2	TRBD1	TGTGCCAGCAGCCCCCACAGGGGGCCCTATGGCTACACCTTC	CASSPHRGPYGYTF
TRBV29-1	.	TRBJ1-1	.	TGCAGCGTTGTGGGGCAAATTGAAGCTTTCTTT	CSVVGQIEAFF
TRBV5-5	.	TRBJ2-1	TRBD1	TGTGCCAGCAGCCGTGGACAGGGCTACAATGAGCAGTTCTTC	CASSRGQGYNEQFF
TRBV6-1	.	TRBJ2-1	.	TGTGCCAGCAGTGCCGGGGCTAGCGACTACAATGAGCAGTTCTTC	CASSAGASDYNEQFF
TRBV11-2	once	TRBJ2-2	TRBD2	TGTGCCAGCAGCTTCGTTGAATCGGGAGGGAACACCGGGGAGCTGTTTTTT	CASSFVESGGNTGELFF
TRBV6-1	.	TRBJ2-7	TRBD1	TGTGCCAGCAGTGAATGGAGACAGGGGTCCTACGAGCAGTACTTC	CASSEWRQGSYEQYF
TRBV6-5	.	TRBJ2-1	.	TGTGCCAGCAGTTACCGCAATGAGCAGTTCTTC	CASSYRNEQFF
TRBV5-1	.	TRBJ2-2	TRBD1	TGCGCCAGCAGCTGGGACAGACTGCTAGGCCCCACCGGGGAGCTGTTTTTT	CASSWDRLLGPTGELFF
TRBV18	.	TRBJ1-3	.	TGTGCCAGCTCACCACCGTACAGGGCCTCTGGAAACACCATATATTTT	CASSPPYRASGNTIYF
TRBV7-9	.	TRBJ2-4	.	TGTGCCAGCAGCCCCAAGGGCGCGAGTATGGACATTCAGTACTTC	CASSPKGASMDIQYF
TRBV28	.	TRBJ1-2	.	TGTGCCAGCAGTGTGCCGGGCCCGGGCGTGCCTGGCTACACCTTC	CASSVPGPGVPGYTF
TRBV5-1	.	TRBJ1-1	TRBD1	TGCGCCAGCAGTTCGACAGGGTCATTGAACACTGAAGCTTTCTTT	CASSSTGSLNTEAFF
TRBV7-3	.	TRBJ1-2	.	TGTGCCAGCAGCTTAGGAGGGTTTTGGGCCCACTTC	CASSLGGFWAHF
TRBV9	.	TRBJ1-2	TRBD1	TGTGCCAGCAGCGTAGCTCCAGGGGGCACCAACTATGGCTACACCTTC	CASSVAPGGTNYGYTF
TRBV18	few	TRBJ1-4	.	TGTGCCAGCTCACCTCCGGGCGCAACTAATGAAAAACTGTTTTTT	CASSPPGATNEKLFF
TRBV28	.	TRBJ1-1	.	TGTGCCAGCACCCTCTACAGGGAACGAGAAGCTTTCTTT	CASTLYREREAFF
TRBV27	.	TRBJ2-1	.	TGTGCCAGCAGTTTATACGGGAGAGGTAATGAGCAGTTCTTC	CASSLYGRGNEQFF
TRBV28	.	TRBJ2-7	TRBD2	TGTGCCAGCAGTTTAGGACTAGCGGGCTACGAGCAGTACTTC	CASSLGLAGYEQYF
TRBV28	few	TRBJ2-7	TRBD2	TGTGCCAGCAGTTTGAGGACTAGCGGCCTCTACGAGCAGTACTTC	CASSLRTSGLYEQYF
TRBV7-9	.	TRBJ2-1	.	TGCGCCAGCAGCCAAGACTGGGGAGTGGAGCAGTTCTTC	CASSQDWGVEQFF
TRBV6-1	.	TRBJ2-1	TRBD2	TGTGCCAGCAGTGCCACTAGCGGGAGTGCCAATGAGCAGTTCTTC	CASSATSGSANEQFF
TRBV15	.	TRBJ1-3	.	TGTGCCACCAGCGCGGACCCCTCTGGAAACACCATATATTTT	CATSADPSGNTIYF
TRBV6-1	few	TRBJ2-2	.	TGTGCCAGCAGGGAGGGGTTCACCGGGGAGCTGTTTTTT	CASREGFTGELFF
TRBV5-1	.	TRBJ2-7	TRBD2	TGCGCCAGCAGCTTGGGGAGCGGGGGGACCTACGAGCAGTACTTC	CASSLGSGGTYEQYF
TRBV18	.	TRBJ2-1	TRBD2	TGTGCCAGCTCACCACCTCGCACTAGCGGGAGTCGGAATGAGCAGTTCTTC	CASSPPRTSGSRNEQFF
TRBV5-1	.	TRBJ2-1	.	TGCGCCAGCAGCTTGGCCCCGACCTACAATGAGCAGTTCTTC	CASSLAPTYNEQFF
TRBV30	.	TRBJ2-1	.	TGTGCCTGGAGTGCAGACAATGAGCAGTTCTTC	CAWSADNEQFF
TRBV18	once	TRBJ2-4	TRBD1	TGTGCCAGCTTTCCGGACAGGGGGCAAAACATTCAGTACTTC	CASFPDRGQNIQYF
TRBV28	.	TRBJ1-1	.	TGTGCCAGCAGCCCGAGGAGCAGGAGTGAAGCTTTCTTT	CASSPRSRSEAFF
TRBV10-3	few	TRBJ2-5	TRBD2	TGTGCCATCAGTGAGCGGGTAGCGGGAGGAGGGGGGGAGACCCAGTACTTC	CAISERVAGGGGETQYF
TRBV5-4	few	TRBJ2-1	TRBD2	TGTGCCAGCAGCTTGGACGGCGGGAGGGCTGATGAGCAGTTCTTC	CASSLDGGRADEQFF
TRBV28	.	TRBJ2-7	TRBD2	TGTGCCAGCATCAAGGGAGGGGTCGGGTACGAGCAGTACTTC	CASIKGGVGYEQYF
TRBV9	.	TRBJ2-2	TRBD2	TGTGCCAGCAGCACCGGGGGGACCGGGGAGCTGTTTTTT	CASSTGGTGELFF
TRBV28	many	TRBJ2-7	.	TGTGCCAGCAGTTCGGGGGATAGCTACGAGCAGTACTTC	CASSSGDSYEQYF
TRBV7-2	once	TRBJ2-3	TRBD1	TGTGCCACAAGGACAGGGGGGACAGATACGCAGTATTTT	CATRTGGTDTQYF
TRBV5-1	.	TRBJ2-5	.	TGCGCCAGCAGCACACAACCCGGGTCTCAAGAGACCCAGTACTTC	CASSTQPGSQETQYF
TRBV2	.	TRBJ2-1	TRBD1	TGTGCCAGCAGTTCCCACGGCCCGGGACAGGGAGGTAATGAGCAGTTCTTC	CASSSHGPGQGGNEQFF
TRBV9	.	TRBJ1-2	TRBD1	TGTGCCAGCAGCGTAGCCGCGGACAGGAACTATGGCTACACCTTC	CASSVAADRNYGYTF
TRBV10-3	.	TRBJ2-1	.	TGTGCCATCAGTGAACGGGAGGAGCAGTTCTTC	CAISEREEQFF
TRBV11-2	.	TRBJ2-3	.	TGTGCCAGCAGCTTTCTAAGGGACCGCACAGATACGCAGTATTTT	CASSFLRDRTDTQYF
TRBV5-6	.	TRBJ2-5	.	TGTGCCAGCAGCCCTGCGCTAGCTAGCCAGACCCAGTACTTC	CASSPALASQTQYF
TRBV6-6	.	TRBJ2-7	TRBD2	TGTGCCAGCACCGGGGGGGGAAACGAGCAGTACTTC	CASTGGGNEQYF
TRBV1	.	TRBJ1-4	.	TGCACCAGCAGCCATCTCTGTTGTTCCCGGAACAGGGGACTAAATGAAAAACTGTTTTTT	CTSSHLCCSRNRGLNEKLFF
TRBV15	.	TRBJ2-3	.	TGTGCCACCAGCAGAGCCACCACAGATACGCAGTATTTT	CATSRATTDTQYF